What follows describes a single TCR beta chain. The sample carries other DNA sequences with the same CDR3. Assay used: immunoSEQ multiplex PCR; TCRdb lists only in-frame clones, some missing. This sample yields around 2.1 million clones, of which approximately 94% are seen a single time; about 1.5% belongs to the top ten. The sample comes from a study of shared clonotypes between healthy human individuals. CD45RO-negative, CCR7-selected cells formed the naive CD8 fraction, which excluded terminally differentiated effector memory CD45RA+ cells. Per germline, CDR1 SGDLS and CDR2 YYNGEE. The J segment lost 3 bases and the V segment lost 3 bases, leaving 2 bases of the junction unmatched. The CDR3 sequence is 14 residues long.

The chain carries TRBV9 and TRBJ1-5; 8 positions match TRBD1. The sequence was collected from a man aged 18 to 29 in good health. Some clones in this sample may be carry-over from other donors' samples. Sample: naive CD8+ T cells from PBMCs. Here the CDR3 reads CASSGTGINQPQHF. The CDR3 bases are TGTGCCAGCAGCGGGACAGGGATCAATCAGCCCCAGCATTTT.